This TCR beta chain was sequenced for a study of blood T cells in healthy people across ages. Whole-study results and caveats: Bulk PBMC profiling left naive and antigen-experienced comparisons inconclusive.

Next came a second PCR, run for about 6 to 11 cycles, which used a sample-barcoded 5' primer along with a J-beta primer mix. Using its own MiXCR run on the 5' RACE reads, TCRdb lists one record per CDR3 protein. This sample has hundreds of thousands of distinct CDR3 sequences; under 25% occur once, and the top ten carry 3.5% to 4%. Notes on this clonotype: Its specificity is not known.

The junction had 18 bases not matched to a gene; V was cut back by 6 bases and J by 6 bases. The germline V gene has CDR1 SGHRS and CDR2 YFSETQ. This CDR3 has 16 residues. This chain uses TRBV5-1 with TRBJ2-7; 7 nucleotides line up with TRBD1. The material sequenced was blood. This clonotype originated in an older man in good health. The CDR3 loop is CASTEQPGTEFGEQYF. CDR3 DNA sequence: TGCGCCAGCACCGAGCAACCCGGGACAGAGTTTGGCGAGCAGTACTTC.